Shown below are 15 T cell receptor beta chains from a single sample sequenced in a study of blood T cell repertoires in COVID-19. The repertoire was sequenced with immunoSEQ multiplex PCR; TCRdb's copy has only in-frame clones and lacks some. The sample yields 150,000 or so clones, approximately 80% seen once. Sequencing was performed on PBMCs or T cells enriched from blood (not recorded which). Receptors originate from a woman aged 45 to 65 who had recovered from COVID-19.

Only one count was recorded for this clone. The chain recombines TRBV2 with TRBJ1-4, with a possible D match to TRBD1 (5 bases). The CDR3 sequence is 16 residues long. Looked up from germline, CDR1 is SNHLY and CDR2 is FYNNEI. V lost 1 base and J 0 bases, leaving 9 bases between the germline ends. This CDR3 is CASSEDRLATNEKLFF. The CDR3 DNA reads as TGTGCCAGCAGTGAAGACAGGCTGGCAACTAATGAAAAACTGTTTTTT.

V gene TRBV18 combines with J gene TRBJ2-2; D perhaps matches TRBD2 (5 bases). The V end lost 2 bases, the J end lost 6 bases, and 13 bases lay between the germline ends. The CDR3 extends over 15 amino acids. The germline gives CDR1 KGHSH, CDR2 LQKENI. In DNA form, the CDR3 reads TGTGCCAGCTCACCAGGAGGTAGTAAGGCCGGGGAGCTGTTTTTT. This codes for CASSPGGSKAGELFF.

The sample holds a few counts of this clone. The rearrangement uses TRBV5-5 and TRBJ1-5; 9 nucleotides line up with TRBD1. Germline lookup yields CDR1 SGHKS and CDR2 YYEKEE (reference sequence). The CDR3 sequence is 15 residues long. J gave up 0 bases and V 3 bases, and 1 base lay outside the gene matches. Here the CDR3 reads CASSWTGDSNQPQHF. The CDR3 bases are TGTGCCAGCAGCTGGACAGGGGATAGCAATCAGCCCCAGCATTTT. The full variable domain, completed using reference TRBV5-5 and TRBJ1-5, is DAGVTQSPTHLIKTRGQQVTLRCSPISGHKSVSWYQQVLGQGPQFIFQYYEKEERGRGNFPDRFSARQFPNYSSELNVNALLLGDSALYLCASSWTGDSNQPQHFGDGTRLSIL.

The V and J genes are TRBV2 and TRBJ2-1; TRBD2 matches 12 bases. V lost 6 bases, J lost 7 bases, and 7 bases stayed unmatched. This CDR3 contains 15 residues. CDR1 SNHLY and CDR2 FYNNEI come from the germline V gene. CDR3 loop: CASRPLAGGRNEQFF. CDR3 DNA: TGTGCCAGCAGGCCACTAGCGGGGGGCCGGAATGAGCAGTTCTTC.

The rearrangement joins TRBV10-1 to TRBJ2-2; D gene uncertain. The CDR3 is 13 amino acids. The germline V gene has CDR1 WNHNN and CDR2 SYGVQD (reference sequence). V dropped 4 bases and J dropped 3 bases, with 6 bases sitting between them. The CDR3 protein is CASSADYTGELFF. CDR3 nucleotide sequence: TGCGCCAGCAGTGCAGATTACACCGGGGAGCTGTTTTTT.

The chain carries TRBV15 and TRBJ2-4; the match to TRBD1 covers 7 bases. Unmatched junction bases numbered 12, after V lost 3 bases and J lost 4 bases. Germline CDR1 and CDR2: LNHNV and YYDKDF (reference sequence). This CDR3 region has 17 residues. In DNA, the CDR3 is TGTGCCACCAGCAGCGGTACCGGGACAGACATTAAAAACATTCAGTACTTC. Translating gives CATSSGTGTDIKNIQYF.

The chain combines TRBV4-2 with TRBJ1-1; D is unclear. CDR1 and CDR2 from the germline V gene are LGHNA and YNFKEQ. V was trimmed by 0 bases and J by 4 bases, leaving 6 bases between them. This CDR3 contains 13 residues. The chain's CDR3 is CASSQDSVTEAFF. The DNA for the CDR3 is TGTGCCAGCAGCCAAGATTCCGTCACTGAAGCTTTCTTT.

The V gene is TRBV6-4, the J gene TRBJ1-5; 12 bases are shared with TRBD1. The CDR3 runs to 19 residues. J lost 4 bases, V lost 4 bases, and 14 bases had no gene match. CDR1 is MRHNA, CDR2 SNTAGT, per germline. CDR3 DNA: TGTGCCAGCAGTGGGGGACAGGGGGCGCCCATCATTTTTAATCAGCCCCAGCATTTT. Amino acid sequence: CASSGGQGAPIIFNQPQHF.

This sequence joins TRBV6-5 and TRBJ1-1, with 9 bases lining up with TRBD1. CDR3 length: 16 residues. Trimming at V came to 0 bases and at J to 1 base, leaving 3 bases not matched to a gene. Germline lookup yields CDR1 MNHEY and CDR2 SVGAGI. The CDR3 DNA reads as TGTGCCAGCAGTTACTCCAGGACAGGGGCGAACACTGAAGCTTTCTTT. This sequence encodes CASSYSRTGANTEAFF.

J is TRBJ2-7 and V is TRBV3-1 (or the pseudogene TRBV3-2), with 9 positions matching TRBD2. CDR1 LGHDT and CDR2 YNNKEL come from the germline V gene (reference sequence). J gave up 9 bases and V 4 bases, and 10 bases lay outside the gene matches. The CDR3 has 14 amino acids. CDR3 nucleotides: TGTGCCAGCAGCCCTGGGCTAGCGGGGCTGGTGCAGTACGTC. Amino acid sequence: CASSPGLAGLVQYV.

This rearrangement joins TRBV2 to TRBJ1-2; 7 bases are shared with TRBD1. The germline V gene encodes CDR1 SNHLY and CDR2 FYNNEI. This CDR3 contains 16 residues. Unmatched junction bases numbered 9, after V lost 5 bases and J lost 0 bases. CDR3 sequence: CASSPRQGLSNYGYTF. As DNA, the CDR3 is TGTGCCAGCAGTCCAAGACAGGGACTGTCTAACTATGGCTACACCTTC.

V is TRBV6-5 and J is TRBJ2-1; 7 bases line up with TRBD1. The CDR3 is 16 residues long. Germline assignment: CDR1 MNHEY and CDR2 SVGAGI. V was pared by 3 bases and J by 0 bases, with 5 bases of the junction left unmatched. CDR3 nucleotide sequence: TGTGCCAGCAGTTATCAACAGGGGATCTCCTACAATGAGCAGTTCTTC. Amino acid sequence: CASSYQQGISYNEQFF.

The chain joins TRBV7-2 to TRBJ2-3; TRBD1 matches at 10 bases. There are 14 residues in the CDR3. The V and J ends lost 3 bases and 7 bases, in that order; junction bases with no gene match: 4. Germline CDR1 and CDR2: SGHTA and FQGNSA. DNA of the CDR3: TGTGCCAGCAGCTTCGACAGGGGGCTGAATACGCAGTATTTT. It codes for CASSFDRGLNTQYF.

CDR3 nucleotides: TGTGCCAGCAGCCCGGACAGGAGTCGCTATGGCTACACCTTC. As protein: CASSPDRSRYGYTF. This chain joins TRBV11-2 and TRBJ1-2, with 7 positions matching TRBD1. Germline V CDR1 and CDR2: SGHAT, FQNNGV. This CDR3 has 14 residues. V lost 5 bases to trimming and J lost 4 bases; unmatched junction nucleotides: 7. Full variable domain (missing parts from reference TRBV11-2 and TRBJ1-2): EAGVAQSPRYKIIEKRQSVAFWCNPISGHATLYWYQQILGQGPKLLIQFQNNGVVDDSQLPKDRFSAERLKGVDSTLKIQPAKLEDSAVYLCASSPDRSRYGYTFGSGTRLTVV.

The chain has TRBV7-2 and TRBJ2-7; no clear D gene. The V end was cut by 5 bases, the J end by 3 bases, with 17 bases between. There are 15 residues in the CDR3. Germline-derived CDR1 and CDR2 are SGHTA and FQGNSA. The DNA for the CDR3 is TGTGCCAGCAGCGTCAAGGCTCAACAGAACTACGAGCAGTACTTC. This translates into CASSVKAQQNYEQYF.